The 18 T cell receptor beta chains reported below all come from one sample, sequenced in a study of shared clonotypes between healthy human individuals. Naivety among CD8 cells was defined by CD45RO negativity and positive CCR7 selection, thereby excluding terminally differentiated effector memory CD45RA+ cells. TCRdb keeps only in-frame clones here, not all; method: immunoSEQ multiplex PCR. The sample lists about 820,000 clones; around 92% were seen once. The sample taken for sequencing was naive CD8+ T cells sorted from blood. The source of these receptors is a man in his thirties or forties in good health.

This rearrangement joins TRBV7-2 to TRBJ1-2; D is perhaps TRBD1 (6 bases). This CDR3 comprises 15 residues. Germline lookup yields CDR1 SGHTA and CDR2 FQGNSA. V gave up 5 bases and J gave up 8 bases, with 21 bases separating them. Written as DNA, the CDR3 is TGTGCCAGCAGCCGCCTCCAACCACAGGGTGGCGGCTACACCTTC. Residues: CASSRLQPQGGGYTF.

The chain joins TRBV7-6 to TRBJ2-1; TRBD2 aligns across 9 bases. V was clipped by 0 bases and J by 8 bases; unmatched bases: 2. The CDR3 contains 14 residues. In germline, CDR1 is SGHVS, CDR2 FNYEAQ. The CDR3 region is CASSLASGSDEQFF. DNA of the CDR3: TGTGCCAGCAGCTTAGCTAGCGGGAGTGATGAGCAGTTCTTC.

The sample holds a few counts of this clone. The chain couples TRBV6-7 to TRBJ1-5; D gene ambiguous. TRBV6-7 is an ORF; its function is uncertain. Trimming shortened V by 4 bases and J by 5 bases, and 9 bases separated the two germline ends. The CDR3 is 13 residues long. CDR3 loop: CASSSKSHQPQHF. As DNA, the CDR3 is TGTGCCAGCAGTTCTAAGAGCCATCAGCCCCAGCATTTT.

The CDR3 reads CASSQQGQPQHF. CDR3 coding DNA: TGTGCCAGCAGCCAACAGGGACAGCCCCAGCATTTT. The gene calls are TRBV7-9 and TRBJ1-5, with D maybe TRBD1 (6 bases). The V end was cut by 5 bases, the J end by 7 bases, with 9 bases between. In germline, CDR1 is SEHNR, CDR2 FQNEAQ (reference sequence). This CDR3 contains 12 residues.

This chain connects TRBV7-9 to TRBJ2-1; 14 bases match TRBD2. The CDR3 spans 17 residues. Trimming took 5 bases from V and 8 from J; bases not matched to a gene: 11. CDR1 and CDR2 (germline): SEHNR, FQNEAQ (reference sequence). Written as DNA, the CDR3 is TGTGCCAGCAGCCCACCCACTGGGACTAGCGGGAGATATGAGCAGTTCTTC. It encodes CASSPPTGTSGRYEQFF.

For the CDR3, the DNA is TGTGCCAGCAGTTACGATCCCCGCGGCAAAAACATTCAGTACTTC. This codes for CASSYDPRGKNIQYF. This chain joins TRBV6-5 and TRBJ2-4; D remains unclear. The CDR3 covers 15 residues. Trimming pared 2 bases from V and 3 bases from J, leaving 11 bases between. Germline loops: CDR1 MNHEY, CDR2 SVGAGI.

The chain uses TRBV15 and TRBJ2-5, with D perhaps matching TRBD2 (6 bases). Germline CDR1 and CDR2: LNHNV and YYDKDF (reference sequence). The CDR3 spans 16 residues. The V and J ends lost 1 base and 3 bases respectively, with 15 bases between them. The CDR3 here is CATSRGAGIEKETQYF. The CDR3 DNA follows: TGTGCCACCAGCAGAGGAGCGGGTATCGAGAAAGAGACCCAGTACTTC.

This chain connects TRBV2 to TRBJ1-1; no definite D call. Trimming pared 6 bases from V and 7 bases from J, leaving 21 bases between. The length of the CDR3 is 15 residues. CDR1 is SNHLY and CDR2 is FYNNEI in the germline V gene. CDR3 amino acids: CASSASTEINDEAFF. In DNA, the CDR3 is TGTGCCAGCAGCGCAAGTACAGAGATTAACGATGAAGCTTTCTTT.

This chain joins TRBV13 and TRBJ2-3; 8 bases agree with TRBD2. V lost 5 bases, J lost 0 bases, and 13 bases stayed unmatched. Germline loops: CDR1 PRHDT, CDR2 FYEKMQ (reference sequence). This CDR3 spans 18 amino acids. The CDR3 region is CASSDSAIAGSSTDTQYF. The CDR3 nucleotides are TGTGCCAGCAGCGACTCCGCTATAGCGGGATCTAGCACAGATACGCAGTATTTT.

This clone was detected once. The chain uses TRBV18 and TRBJ2-3, with TRBD2 as a possible D gene (5 bases). Germline CDR1 reads KGHSH; CDR2 reads LQKENI. This CDR3 contains 17 residues. V lost 2 bases and J lost 0, with 15 bases in between. The DNA for the CDR3 is TGTGCCAGCTCACCAGTTGGGCTAGCAGATAGCACAGATACGCAGTATTTT. Its protein product is CASSPVGLADSTDTQYF.

Worth noting for this clone: A far larger clone differs by one base, so this is likely a read error. J is TRBJ1-1 and V is TRBV6-6; D gene uncertain. This CDR3 is 12 amino acids long. Germline V CDR1 and CDR2: MNHNY, SVGAGI (reference sequence). Trimming pared 2 bases from V and 1 base from J, leaving 2 bases between. As DNA, the CDR3 is TGTGCCAGCAGTTACGCGAACACTGAAGCTTTCTTT. Protein: CASSYANTEAFF.

In DNA, the CDR3 is TGCAGCGTTGTGCAGCAGGGGTCCTTCGGGGAGCTGTTTTTT. This encodes CSVVQQGSFGELFF. V usage is TRBV29-1 and J usage is TRBJ2-2; tentative D call: TRBD1 (6 bases). This CDR3 region has 14 residues. V was pared by 4 bases and J by 7 bases, with 16 bases between. Germline V gene sequence: CDR1 SQVTM, CDR2 ANQGSEA.

This clone was observed a single time. The chain combines TRBV10-3 with TRBJ2-7; a weak D match, TRBD2 (6 bases). The length of the CDR3 is 16 residues. The germline gives CDR1 ENHRY, CDR2 SYGVKD. V was pared by 2 bases and J by 5 bases, with 19 bases between. Here the CDR3 reads CAISERGSGVSNEQYF. The CDR3 coding sequence is TGTGCCATCAGTGAGAGAGGCTCGGGAGTATCGAACGAGCAGTACTTC.

CDR3 in amino acids: CASSSSENNEQFF. The CDR3 bases are TGTGCCAGCAGCTCGAGCGAAAACAATGAGCAGTTCTTC. The chain joins TRBV5-4 to TRBJ2-1, with D unresolved. The V gene lost 3 bases and the J gene lost 5 bases, with 9 bases spanning the gap. There are 13 residues in the CDR3. Germline V gene data show CDR1 as SGHNT and CDR2 as YYREEE (reference sequence). Using reference TRBV5-4 and TRBJ2-1 for the parts outside the CDR3, the full variable domain is ETGVTQSPTHLIKTRGQQVTLRCSSQSGHNTVSWYQQALGQGPQFIFQYYREEENGRGNFPPRFSGLQFPNYSSELNVNALELDDSALYLCASSSSENNEQFFGPGTRLTVL.

The chain is built from TRBV2 and TRBJ2-5; maybe TRBD1 (5 bases). V was pared by 3 bases and J by 5 bases, with 19 bases between. Germline assignment: CDR1 SNHLY and CDR2 FYNNEI. The CDR3 sequence is 16 residues long. The CDR3 protein is CASSDGQSPNRETQYF. The CDR3 nucleotides are TGTGCCAGCAGTGACGGGCAGAGCCCAAACAGGGAGACCCAGTACTTC.

J is TRBJ2-3 and V is TRBV7-9; 7 positions agree with TRBD2. Losses at the gene ends were 2 bases for V and 4 bases for J; bases not matched to a gene: 6. Germline CDR1 reads SEHNR; CDR2 reads FQNEAQ (reference sequence). The CDR3 extends over 15 amino acids. The CDR3 sequence is CASSLLRELPDTQYF. The CDR3 nucleotides are TGTGCCAGCAGCTTACTGCGGGAGTTACCAGATACGCAGTATTTT.

This clone was seen only once. This rearrangement joins TRBV28 to TRBJ2-1; tentative D call: TRBD2 (5 bases). Germline lookup yields CDR1 MDHEN and CDR2 SYDVKM. The V end lost 6 bases, the J end lost 1 base, and 13 bases lay between the germline ends. The CDR3 sequence is 15 residues long. The CDR3 loop reads CASSRAGSSYNEQFF. The DNA for the CDR3 is TGTGCCAGCAGCCGGGCGGGCAGTTCCTACAATGAGCAGTTCTTC.

V is TRBV5-1 and J is TRBJ2-7; 7 nucleotides align to TRBD2. The germline CDR1 and CDR2 sequences are SGHRS and YFSETQ. With 0 bases clipped from V and 3 bases from J, the junction kept 12 bases outside the gene matches. The CDR3 consists of 17 residues. CDR3 DNA sequence: TGCGCCAGCAGCTTGGAGGGTGTGGGGACTACCAGCTACGAGCAGTACTTC. It codes for CASSLEGVGTTSYEQYF.